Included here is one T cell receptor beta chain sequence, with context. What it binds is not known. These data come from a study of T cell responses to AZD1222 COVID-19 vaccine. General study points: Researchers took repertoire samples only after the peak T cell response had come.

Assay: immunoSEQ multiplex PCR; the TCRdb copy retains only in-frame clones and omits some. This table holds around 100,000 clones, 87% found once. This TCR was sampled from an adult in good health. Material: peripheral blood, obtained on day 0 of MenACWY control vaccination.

The chain's CDR3 is CASSLRGRGVTEAFF. The CDR3 nucleotides are TGTGCCAGCAGCCTCAGGGGGCGCGGTGTCACTGAAGCTTTCTTT. The gene calls are TRBV2 and TRBJ1-1; 8 bases agree with TRBD1. Trimming at V came to 6 bases and at J to 4 bases, leaving 10 bases not matched to a gene. CDR3 length: 15 amino acids. Germline V lookup: CDR1 SNHLY, CDR2 FYNNEI. The whole variable domain, filled in from reference TRBV2 and TRBJ1-1, reads EPEVTQTPSHQVTQMGQEVILRCVPISNHLYFYWYRQILGQKVEFLVSFYNNEISEKSEIFDDQFSVERPDGSNFTLKIRSTKLEDSAMYFCASSLRGRGVTEAFFGQGTRLTVV.